The 27 T cell receptor beta chains presented below share a single source sample, sequenced in a study of identical twins. TCRdb itself ran the 5' RACE reads through MiXCR, one entry per CDR3 protein. The data hold some 500,000 distinct CDR3 sequences, with more than 9% observed a single time. The data also belong to a second study, concerning yellow fever vaccine responses in identical twins.

Input material: PBMCs. The receptors derive from a woman aged 18-35 years in good health.

The chain uses TRBV4-3 and TRBJ2-7; TRBD1 matches 7 bases. J lost 3 bases, V lost 1 base, and 3 bases had no gene match. The CDR3 runs 14 residues. CDR1 is LGHNA, CDR2 YSLEER, per germline. CDR3 DNA sequence: TGCGCCAGCAGCCAAGTCGGGGACAGCTACGAGCAGTACTTC. Its translation is CASSQVGDSYEQYF.

The chain employs TRBV28 and TRBJ1-1, with 7 bases that match TRBD1. From germline, CDR1 is MDHEN and CDR2 SYDVKM. V dropped 7 bases and J dropped 11; count of bases not matched to a gene: 7. The CDR3 is 11 residues long. CDR3 DNA sequence: TGTGCCAGCACCGTGGGACAGTGGGCTTTCTTT. This gives the protein CASTVGQWAFF.

The chain recombines TRBV12-3 or TRBV12-4 with TRBJ1-5; D is possibly TRBD1 (5 bases). This CDR3 comprises 15 residues. Trimming left V 7 bases short and J 0 bases short, with 13 bases between. CDR3 bases: TGTGCCAGCACCGGGAGGGGTTATAGCAATCAGCCCCAGCATTTT. As protein: CASTGRGYSNQPQHF.

This clonotype has ten or more counts. The chain couples TRBV3-1 to TRBJ1-6; 8 nucleotides align to TRBD1. Trimming at V came to 3 bases and at J to 7 bases, leaving 8 bases not matched to a gene. CDR1 and CDR2 from the germline V gene are LGHDT and YNNKEL (reference sequence). CDR3 length equals 16 residues. The chain's CDR3 is CASSHRRTGLNSPLHF. As DNA, the CDR3 is TGTGCCAGCAGCCACAGACGGACAGGGCTGAATTCACCCCTCCACTTT.

There are many counts of this clonotype. The chain combines TRBV7-9 with TRBJ2-3, with 14 bases identical to TRBD2. Germline V gene lookup returns CDR1 SEHNR and CDR2 FQNEAQ (reference sequence). The CDR3 covers 16 residues. J lost 9 bases, V lost 8 bases, and 13 bases had no gene match. The CDR3 DNA is TGTGCCAGCCAAAAGAGACTAGCGGGAGGGCCGGAGACGCAGTATTTT. This translates into CASQKRLAGGPETQYF.

In its sample, this clonotype was seen a few times. The genes are TRBV20-1 and TRBJ2-5; no reliable D call. Germline CDR1 DFQATT, CDR2 SNEGSKA (reference sequence). Trimming cost V 8 bases and J 2 bases, with 9 bases left between them. The CDR3 has 11 residues. The CDR3 DNA sequence: TGCAGTACTTTCAGGCAAGAGACCCAGTACTTC. This codes for CSTFRQETQYF.

The chain joins TRBV3-1 to TRBJ2-1; TRBD2 matches at 8 bases. CDR1 and CDR2 from the germline V gene are LGHDT and YNNKEL (reference sequence). V shed 1 base, J shed 4 bases, and the junction held 6 bases outside the gene matches. The CDR3 loop spans 16 amino acids. CDR3 in amino acids: CASSQGLALGYNEQFF. The DNA of the CDR3 is TGTGCCAGCAGCCAAGGACTAGCGTTAGGATACAATGAGCAGTTCTTC.

This clonotype showed up many times. This chain connects TRBV27 to TRBJ2-7; TRBD1 matches 9 bases. J gave up 1 base and V 6 bases, and 4 bases lay outside the gene matches. From germline, CDR1 is MNHEY and CDR2 SMNVEV (reference sequence). This CDR3 is built from 14 residues. In DNA form, the CDR3 reads TGTGCCAGCAGCGGGACAGGGATTTCCTACGAGCAGTACTTC. Translating gives CASSGTGISYEQYF.

This sequence joins TRBV7-2 and TRBJ2-1; TRBD2 aligns across 11 bases. The germline gives CDR1 SGHTA, CDR2 FQGNSA. Trimming cost V 3 bases and J 2 bases; bases outside gene matches: 6. The CDR3 is 17 residues long. Here the CDR3 DNA reads TGTGCCAGCAGCTTGACTAGCGGGATCAGCACCTACAATGAGCAGTTCTTC. Translation: CASSLTSGISTYNEQFF.

The rearrangement links TRBV4-3 to TRBJ2-2, with D possibly being TRBD1 (6 bases). The germline V gene has CDR1 LGHNA and CDR2 YSLEER. This CDR3 comprises 15 residues. Trimming shortened V by 0 bases and J by 6 bases, and 11 bases separated the two germline ends. CDR3 in amino acids: CASSQDTKGAGELFF. CDR3 nucleotides: TGCGCCAGCAGCCAAGATACGAAGGGGGCCGGGGAGCTGTTTTTT.

This clonotype was counted between two and nine times. The chain links TRBV28 to TRBJ1-5; D is possibly TRBD1 (6 bases). Between the trimmed V and J ends, which lost 2 bases and 5 bases, there was a span of 16 bases. The CDR3 contains 16 residues. Germline CDR1 MDHEN, CDR2 SYDVKM. CDR3 sequence: CASSLIGGAEDQPQHF. In nucleotides, the CDR3 is TGTGCCAGCAGTTTAATCGGGGGGGCGGAGGATCAGCCCCAGCATTTT. The entire variable domain, with the rest obtained from reference TRBV28 and TRBJ1-5, is as follows: DVKVTQSSRYLVKRTGEKVFLECVQDMDHENMFWYRQDPGLGLRLIYFSYDVKMKEKGDIPEGYSVSREKKERFSLILESASTNQTSMYLCASSLIGGAEDQPQHFGDGTRLSIL.

This clonotype was recorded a few times. The V gene is TRBV20-1, the J gene TRBJ2-1; D unresolved. V lost 0 bases to trimming and J lost 2 bases, with 8 bases between them. Germline V gives CDR1 DFQATT, CDR2 SNEGSKA (reference sequence). This CDR3 is 14 amino acids long. The CDR3 protein is CSARDSRTYNEQFF. For the CDR3, the DNA is TGCAGTGCTAGAGATTCGAGAACCTACAATGAGCAGTTCTTC.

This clonotype was counted at least ten times. The chain couples TRBV7-9 to TRBJ2-5; no reliable D call. This CDR3 is built from 15 residues. V lost 5 bases and J 2 bases, leaving 15 bases between the germline ends. The germline V gene encodes CDR1 SEHNR and CDR2 FQNEAQ (reference sequence). The CDR3 is CASSRSLGFQETQYF. CDR3 in DNA: TGTGCCAGCAGCCGATCTCTAGGGTTTCAAGAGACCCAGTACTTC.

This clonotype was seen repeatedly, ten times or more. The rearrangement uses TRBV7-9 and TRBJ2-1; TRBD2 agrees at 14 bases. Trimming at V came to 1 base and at J to 7 bases, leaving 3 bases not matched to a gene. The germline V gene has CDR1 SEHNR and CDR2 FQNEAQ (reference sequence). The length of the CDR3 is 16 residues. The CDR3 sequence is CASSLGTSGGQNEQFF. DNA of the CDR3: TGTGCCAGCAGCTTAGGGACTAGCGGGGGGCAGAATGAGCAGTTCTTC.

The V call is TRBV10-3, the J call TRBJ2-7; D is unresolved. V lost 8 bases to trimming and J lost 3 bases, with 17 bases between them. The germline V gene has CDR1 ENHRY and CDR2 SYGVKD. CDR3 length: 14 amino acids. The CDR3 protein is CAIGSGPGDYEQYF. In DNA, the CDR3 is TGTGCCATCGGCTCAGGCCCAGGTGACTACGAGCAGTACTTC.

This clonotype came up many times. The chain recombines TRBV5-5 with TRBJ2-5, with 7 bases fitting TRBD2. This CDR3 spans 16 amino acids. Germline V gene sequence: CDR1 SGHKS, CDR2 YYEKEE (reference sequence). V was pared by 0 bases and J by 0 bases, with 5 bases of the junction left unmatched. In DNA, the CDR3 is TGTGCCAGCAGCTTGGCCGGGACTACCGACCAAGAGACCCAGTACTTC. Amino acids: CASSLAGTTDQETQYF.

In this sample, this clonotype turned up a few times. The V and J genes are TRBV6-1 and TRBJ1-1; possibly TRBD1 for D (6 bases). Germline CDR1 is MNHNS and CDR2 is SASEGT. The V end was cut by 10 bases, the J end by 5 bases, with 11 bases between. The CDR3 runs 11 residues. CDR3 sequence: CAIQGWTEAFF. The DNA of the CDR3 is TGTGCCATACAGGGTTGGACTGAAGCTTTCTTT.

The V gene is TRBV29-1, the J gene TRBJ2-5; a weak D match, TRBD2 (6 bases). V dropped 4 bases and J dropped 2 bases, with 20 bases sitting between them. The CDR3 totals 16 residues. Germline loops: CDR1 SQVTM, CDR2 ANQGSEA. The CDR3 bases are TGCAGCGTTGGAGGGAGGTTGGGGGAGAAACAAGAGACCCAGTACTTC. This codes for CSVGGRLGEKQETQYF.

This clonotype was observed a handful of times. J is TRBJ1-1 and V is TRBV11-2, with D maybe TRBD1 (5 bases). Germline-derived CDR1 and CDR2 are SGHAT and FQNNGV. V was shortened by 8 bases and J by 1 base, with 11 bases between the two germline ends. The CDR3 has 13 amino acids. CDR3 sequence reads: CASLTGGNTEAFF. CDR3 in DNA: TGTGCCAGCCTCACGGGGGGGAACACTGAAGCTTTCTTT.

The chain uses TRBV7-6 and TRBJ2-7; 9 nucleotides agree with TRBD2. With 7 bases clipped from V and 3 bases from J, the junction kept 7 bases outside the gene matches. Germline V gives CDR1 SGHVS, CDR2 FNYEAQ. CDR3 size: 14 residues. DNA for the CDR3: TGTGCCAGCACCTCCGGGACTAGCAGCTACGAGCAGTACTTC. Translating it yields CASTSGTSSYEQYF.

This clonotype came up a few times. This chain connects TRBV29-1 to TRBJ1-6; TRBD1 is a possible D gene (6 bases). Per germline, CDR1 SQVTM and CDR2 ANQGSEA. Trimming stripped 4 bases from V and 9 bases from J, with 13 bases between. The CDR3 contains 13 residues. The CDR3 DNA is TGCAGCGTTGGGGACACGGGTCGTTCACCCCTCCACTTT. It is translated as CSVGDTGRSPLHF.

This clonotype was seen repeatedly, ten times or more. V gene TRBV19 combines with J gene TRBJ2-1; maybe TRBD2 (6 bases). Looked up from germline, CDR1 is LNHDA and CDR2 is SQIVND (reference sequence). This CDR3 contains 14 residues. The V and J ends lost 7 bases and 0 bases respectively, with 10 bases between them. The CDR3: CASTPGGSYNEQFF. DNA for the CDR3: TGTGCCAGTACTCCCGGGGGCTCCTACAATGAGCAGTTCTTC.

This clonotype was observed a few times. The rearrangement links TRBV6-6 to TRBJ2-7, with D maybe TRBD1 (6 bases). Germline CDR1 and CDR2: MNHNY and SVGAGI (reference sequence). The CDR3 spans 13 residues. V was pared by 7 bases and J by 1 base, with 11 bases between. The CDR3 is CASTPQGSYEQYF. The CDR3 region has the DNA TGTGCCAGCACCCCGCAGGGGTCCTACGAGCAGTACTTC.

This clonotype turned up a few times. The chain recombines TRBV28 with TRBJ1-4; TRBD1 might be the D (5 bases). This CDR3 region has 14 residues. Germline V lookup: CDR1 MDHEN, CDR2 SYDVKM. V gave up 2 bases and J gave up 5 bases, with 9 bases separating them. The CDR3 spells CASSLISGNEKLFF. The DNA of the CDR3 is TGTGCCAGCAGTTTAATATCAGGGAATGAAAAACTGTTTTTT.

This clonotype was detected many times. The rearrangement uses TRBV10-3 and TRBJ2-5; TRBD1 might be the D (5 bases). The CDR3 is 14 amino acids. V was trimmed by 7 bases and J by 1 base, leaving 13 bases between them. The germline V gene encodes CDR1 ENHRY and CDR2 SYGVKD. The CDR3 DNA reads TGTGCCATCAATGATAGGGGCCTCCAAGAGACCCAGTACTTC. Amino acid sequence: CAINDRGLQETQYF.

This clonotype appeared a few times. This rearrangement joins TRBV4-1 to TRBJ2-7; D might be TRBD2 (5 bases). CDR1 and CDR2 (germline): MGHRA, YSYEKL. The CDR3 extends over 14 amino acids. Trimming stripped 3 bases from V and 6 bases from J, with 15 bases between. The CDR3 loop reads CASSQFASRGEQYF. Here the CDR3 DNA reads TGCGCCAGCAGCCAGTTCGCGAGCCGGGGCGAGCAGTACTTC.

The CDR3 loop is CSARTEFSGNTIYF. The CDR3 nucleotides are TGCAGTGCGCGGACAGAGTTCTCTGGAAACACCATATATTTT. The J gene is TRBJ1-3, the V gene TRBV20-1, with D tentatively TRBD1 (6 bases). Germline CDR1 is DFQATT and CDR2 is SNEGSKA (reference sequence). V shed 6 bases and J shed 0 bases, with 12 bases lying between them. This CDR3 is built from 14 residues.